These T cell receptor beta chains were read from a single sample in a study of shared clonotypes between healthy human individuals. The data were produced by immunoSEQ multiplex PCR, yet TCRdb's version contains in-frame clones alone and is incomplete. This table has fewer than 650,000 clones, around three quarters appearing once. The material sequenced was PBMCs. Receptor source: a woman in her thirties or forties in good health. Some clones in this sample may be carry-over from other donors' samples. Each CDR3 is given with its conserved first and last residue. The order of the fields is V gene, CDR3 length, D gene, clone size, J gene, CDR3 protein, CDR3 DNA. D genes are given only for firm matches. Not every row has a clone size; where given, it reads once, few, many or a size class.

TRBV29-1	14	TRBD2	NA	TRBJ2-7	CSVERLADSYEQYF	TGCAGCGTTGAAAGACTAGCGGACTCCTACGAGCAGTACTTC
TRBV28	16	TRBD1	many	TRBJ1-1	CASSPRRQGRNTEAFF	TGTGCCAGCAGTCCCCGCCGACAGGGGCGGAACACTGAAGCTTTCTTT
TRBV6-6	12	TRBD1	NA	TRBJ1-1	CASSYTGVEAFF	TGTGCCAGCAGCTATACAGGGGTTGAAGCTTTCTTT
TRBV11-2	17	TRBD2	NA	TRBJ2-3	CASSLVPTSGRADTQYF	TGTGCCAGCAGCTTAGTGCCCACTAGCGGGAGGGCAGATACGCAGTATTTT
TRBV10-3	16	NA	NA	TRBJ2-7	CAISDTRGGLDVEQYF	TGTGCCATCAGTGATACTAGGGGAGGACTGGACGTGGAGCAGTACTTC
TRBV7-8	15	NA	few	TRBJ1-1	CASSLAGALGTEAFF	TGTGCCAGCAGCTTAGCAGGGGCCCTTGGCACTGAAGCTTTCTTT
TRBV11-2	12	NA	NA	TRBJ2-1	CASRLGRDEQFF	TGTGCCAGCAGACTGGGAAGGGACGAGCAGTTCTTC
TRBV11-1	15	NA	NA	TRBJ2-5	CASSLFWADQETQYF	TGTGCCAGCAGCTTATTTTGGGCTGATCAAGAGACCCAGTACTTC
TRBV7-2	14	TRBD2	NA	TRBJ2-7	CASGSGLAGVEQYF	TGCGCCAGCGGGAGTGGGCTAGCGGGAGTCGAGCAGTACTTC
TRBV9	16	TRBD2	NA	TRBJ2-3	CASSVGVAGAGDTQYF	TGTGCCAGCAGCGTAGGTGTAGCGGGAGCAGGGGATACGCAGTATTTT
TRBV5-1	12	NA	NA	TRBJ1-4	CASSPDFEKLFF	TGCGCCAGCAGCCCGGATTTCGAAAAACTGTTTTTT
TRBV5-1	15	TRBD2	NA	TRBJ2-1	CASSSTSGSMDEQFF	TGCGCCAGCAGCTCGACTAGCGGGAGCATGGATGAGCAGTTCTTC
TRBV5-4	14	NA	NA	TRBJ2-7	CASSLGLVGDEQYF	TGTGCCAGCAGCTTGGGACTAGTTGGTGACGAGCAGTACTTC
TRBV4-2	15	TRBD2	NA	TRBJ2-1	CASSQPGLALNEQFF	TGTGCCAGCAGCCAACCGGGACTAGCTCTCAATGAGCAGTTCTTC
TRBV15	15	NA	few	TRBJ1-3	CATSKGLHSGNTIYF	TGTGCCACCAGCAAGGGACTGCACTCTGGAAACACCATATATTTT
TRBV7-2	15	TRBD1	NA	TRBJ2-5	CASSQGQGAQETQYF	TGTGCCAGCAGCCAAGGACAGGGTGCCCAAGAGACCCAGTACTTC
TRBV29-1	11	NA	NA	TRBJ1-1	CSVVPNTEAFF	TGCAGCGTTGTCCCGAACACTGAAGCTTTCTTT
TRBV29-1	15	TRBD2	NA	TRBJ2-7	CSVDELAGAEGEQYF	TGCAGCGTTGACGAACTAGCGGGAGCGGAGGGCGAGCAGTACTTC
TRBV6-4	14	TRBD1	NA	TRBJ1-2	CASSPGQENYGYTF	TGTGCCAGCAGCCCGGGACAGGAAAACTATGGCTACACCTTC
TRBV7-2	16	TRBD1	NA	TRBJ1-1	CASSLGDRGLYTEAFF	TGTGCCAGCAGCTTAGGGGACAGGGGGCTGTACACTGAAGCTTTCTTT
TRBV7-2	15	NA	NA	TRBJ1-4	CASSLRGLSLEKLFF	TGTGCCAGCAGCTTACGCGGACTTTCGCTAGAAAAACTGTTTTTT
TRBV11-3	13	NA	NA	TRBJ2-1	CASSFRVWGEQFF	TGTGCCAGCAGCTTTCGGGTTTGGGGTGAGCAGTTCTTC
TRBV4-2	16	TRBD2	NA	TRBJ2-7	CASSRRGLAGTYEQYF	TGTGCCAGCAGCCGTCGGGGACTAGCGGGGACCTACGAGCAGTACTTC
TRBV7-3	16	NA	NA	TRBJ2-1	CASSPPGVAAYNEQFF	TGTGCCAGCAGCCCTCCGGGGGTGGCGGCCTACAATGAGCAGTTCTTC
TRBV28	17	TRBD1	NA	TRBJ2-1	CASSSGQGVPGGQEQFF	TGTGCCAGCAGTTCGGGACAGGGAGTACCGGGAGGTCAGGAGCAGTTCTTC
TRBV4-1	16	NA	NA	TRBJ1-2	CASSQQTDLWGYGYTF	TGCGCCAGCAGCCAACAGACGGACCTATGGGGCTATGGCTACACCTTC
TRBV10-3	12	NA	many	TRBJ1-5	CAIGAPNQPQHF	TGTGCCATCGGCGCTCCCAATCAGCCCCAGCATTTT
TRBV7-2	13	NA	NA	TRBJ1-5	CASSLDGAQPQHF	TGTGCCAGCAGCTTGGATGGGGCTCAGCCCCAGCATTTT
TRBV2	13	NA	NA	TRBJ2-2	CASFDGSTGELFF	TGTGCCAGCTTTGACGGGAGCACCGGGGAGCTGTTTTTT
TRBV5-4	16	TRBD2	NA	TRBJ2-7	CASSLGLAVYSYEQYF	TGTGCCAGCAGCTTGGGACTAGCGGTCTACTCCTACGAGCAGTACTTC
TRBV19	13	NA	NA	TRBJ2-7	CASSIGPGYEQYF	TGTGCCAGTAGTATAGGCCCCGGTTACGAGCAGTACTTC
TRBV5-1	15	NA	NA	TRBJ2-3	CASSLVGQSTDTQYF	TGCGCCAGCAGCTTGGTCGGGCAGTCCACAGATACGCAGTATTTT
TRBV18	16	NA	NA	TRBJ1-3	CASSNTGPSSGNTIYF	TGTGCCAGCTCAAATACCGGGCCGAGCTCTGGAAACACCATATATTTT
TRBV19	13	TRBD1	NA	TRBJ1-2	CASSLGQGYGYTF	TGTGCCAGTAGTTTGGGACAGGGGTATGGCTACACCTTC